This is a list of T cell receptor beta chains from one sample in a study of blood T cell repertoires in COVID-19. The method was immunoSEQ multiplex PCR; TCRdb's version includes in-frame clones alone and lacks a portion of them. The table includes 300,000 to 400,000 clones, 85% to 90% detected once. The sample comprised peripheral blood. Receptor source: a woman in her 70s with COVID-19, enrolled during active disease. Both conserved end residues are part of each CDR3. D genes are given only for firm matches.

j_gene	d_gene	v_gene	CDR3nt	CDR3aa
TRBJ2-5	TRBD2	TRBV7-2	TGTGCCAGCAGCTTAGGGCTAGCGGGGCCCCAAGAGACCCAGTACTTC	CASSLGLAGPQETQYF
TRBJ2-7	TRBD1	TRBV14	TGTGCCAGCAGCCAAAGGGGACAGCCTACCTACGAGCAGTACTTC	CASSQRGQPTYEQYF
TRBJ1-3	TRBD1	TRBV30	TGTGCCTGGAGTGTTAAAACGGGACAGGGCTCTGGAAACACCATATATTTT	CAWSVKTGQGSGNTIYF
TRBJ1-2	TRBD1	TRBV7-9	TGTGCCAGCAGCGCCGGGACAGCCTATGGCTACACCTTC	CASSAGTAYGYTF
TRBJ2-1	TRBD2	TRBV13	TGTGCCAGCAGCTCGGGGACTAGCGGGGGGCTCTACAATGAGCAGTTCTTC	CASSSGTSGGLYNEQFF
TRBJ1-4	TRBD1	TRBV24-1	TGTGCCACCAGTGATTCTTTGACAGGGATGGAAAAACTGTTTTTT	CATSDSLTGMEKLFF
TRBJ2-7	NA	TRBV3-1/TRBV3-2	TGTGCCAGCAGCCAAGATTCCAGGGATAGGAGCTCCTACGAGCAGTACTTC	CASSQDSRDRSSYEQYF
TRBJ2-7	TRBD1	TRBV5-8	TGTGCCAGCAGCTTGACCGGGACAGGGAACTACGAGCAGTACTTC	CASSLTGTGNYEQYF
TRBJ2-7	TRBD2	TRBV7-6	TGTGCCAGCAGCTTAGCGACTAGCGGGGGCCCCCGGGGCGAGCAGTACTTC	CASSLATSGGPRGEQYF
TRBJ2-1	NA	TRBV4-3	TGCGCCAGCAGCCAATCTAAGAGGGAGCAGTTCTTC	CASSQSKREQFF
TRBJ2-7	NA	TRBV21-1	TGTGCCAGCAGCAAAAACGGTTTGGACAGGGGAATCCACGAGCAGTACTTC	CASSKNGLDRGIHEQYF
TRBJ2-3	TRBD2	TRBV24-1	TGTGCCACCAGAGCTAGCGGGGGGGGCACAGATACGCAGTATTTT	CATRASGGGTDTQYF
TRBJ2-2	TRBD1	TRBV24-1	TGTGCCACCAGTGGACCGACAGGGGGCGACACCGGGGAGCTGTTTTTT	CATSGPTGGDTGELFF
TRBJ2-7	TRBD1	TRBV7-9	TGTGCCAGCAGCTTTCCGGGACAGGGGGCCTACGAGCAGTACTTC	CASSFPGQGAYEQYF
TRBJ1-5	TRBD1	TRBV5-6	TGTGCCAGCAGCTTGAACAGGGGAGAAGGTCAGCCCCAGCATTTT	CASSLNRGEGQPQHF
TRBJ2-4	NA	TRBV7-9	TGTGCCAGCAGCTTAGCGCAGGGAAACGTAGCCAAAAACATTCAGTACTTC	CASSLAQGNVAKNIQYF
TRBJ2-7	NA	TRBV7-9	TGTGCCAGCAGCTTATCACAGGGCTCCTACGAGCAGTACTTC	CASSLSQGSYEQYF
TRBJ1-2	NA	TRBV12-3/TRBV12-4	TGTGCCAGCAGTTTAGGCTTACTCTATGGCTACACCTTC	CASSLGLLYGYTF
TRBJ2-5	TRBD1	TRBV9	TGTGCCAGCAGCGCCCACCAGACAGGGGGATCGGAGACCCAGTACTTC	CASSAHQTGGSETQYF
TRBJ1-6	NA	TRBV11-2	TGTGCCAGCAGCCCAGGACTATCCTCACCCCTCCACTTT	CASSPGLSSPLHF
TRBJ2-1	TRBD1	TRBV5-1	TGCGCCAGCAGCTCGGGACAGCCCAATGAGCAGTTCTTC	CASSSGQPNEQFF
TRBJ2-1	TRBD2	TRBV11-2	TGTGCCAGCAGCCGGCTAGCGGGGGTAACCTACAATGAGCAGTTCTTC	CASSRLAGVTYNEQFF
TRBJ1-5	NA	TRBV5-1	TGCGCCAGCAGCTTGGTTCCCGGAGTCACGAATCAGCCCCAGCATTTT	CASSLVPGVTNQPQHF
TRBJ1-4	NA	TRBV2	TGTGCCAGCAGTCGGGGGGCCTCGGGTGAAAAACTGTTTTTT	CASSRGASGEKLFF
TRBJ1-6	TRBD1	TRBV4-3	TGCGCCAGCAGCCAAGACACGGACAGGGTTAATTCACCCCTCCACTTT	CASSQDTDRVNSPLHF
TRBJ1-1	NA	TRBV4-1	TGCGCCAGCACCGGGAACACTGAAGCTTTCTTT	CASTGNTEAFF
TRBJ1-1	TRBD1	TRBV27	TGTGCCAGCAGTTTAGACGCAACCGGGACAGGGATCCGGGGAGCTTTCTTT	CASSLDATGTGIRGAFF